This TCR beta chain was sequenced in a study of shared clonotypes between healthy human individuals. TCRdb's copy holds only in-frame clones and misses some; the assay was immunoSEQ multiplex PCR. The table includes roughly 2.5 million clones, around nine tenths detected once. The V gene lost 6 bases and the J gene lost 4 bases, with 19 bases spanning the gap. The CDR3 sequence is 16 residues long. Germline assignment: CDR1 MNHNY and CDR2 SVGAGI (reference sequence). V gene TRBV6-6 combines with J gene TRBJ2-1; D may be TRBD1 or TRBD2 (5 bases each). What was sequenced was naive CD4+ T cells sorted from blood. Subset meaning: CD45RA+ positively selected. This receptor was taken from a man aged 18 to 29 in good health. CDR3 sequence (DNA): TGTGCCAGCAGGGGCATGAGGGGAGAGGAGTACAATGAGCAGTTCTTC. It encodes CASRGMRGEEYNEQFF.